The sequence of this T cell receptor beta chain was determined in a study of cytomegalovirus exposure and HLA in healthy donors. General study points: Prior analysis indicated that the majority of TCR beta V segments exhibited productivity approximately 87% or approximately 30% of the time. Sequences of the TCR beta chain were said to predict the HLA-A and HLA-B alleles of most subjects accurately. An ancestry cluster, one associated with Asian ancestry, reportedly showed fewer N-insertions than the roughly 670-donor mean in a later analysis. Testing in vitro showed three CMV-associated chains specific for CMV antigens.

To note about this clone: Antigen: not known. Germline is not matched at one junction end, which may reflect a read error.

Germline CDR1 is SGHDN and CDR2 is FVKESK. The CDR3 contains 13 residues. This PCR relied on a set of 60 Vbeta primers and 13 Jbeta primers. Assay used: immunoSEQ multiplex PCR; TCRdb lists only in-frame clones, some missing. The sample carries around 190,000 clones, roughly 80% recorded once. The chain couples TRBV14 to TRBJ1-4, with TRBD1 matching over 7 bases. The sample was PBMCs. The sequence derives from a man between 35 and 55 years old in good health and CMV-seronegative. The DNA for the CDR3 is TGTGCGAGCACCGGGACAGCAAGGGAAAAACTGTTTTTT. Amino acid sequence: CASTGTAREKLFF.